Listed below are T cell receptor beta chains from one sample, sequenced in a study of identical twins. TCRdb passed the 5' RACE reads through MiXCR, listing each CDR3 protein once. This sample carries some 1,700,000 distinct CDR3 sequences, less than 35% of them seen once, and the ten largest clones take about 0.27%. The sample consisted of cord blood. The receptor source for this set is a newborn girl in good health. Both conserved end residues are part of each CDR3. The D gene is left open where the match is weak. Not every row has a clone size; where given, it reads once, few, many or a size class.

-,TRBV9,-,TRBJ2-1,CASSVGTDYNEQFF,TGTGCCAGCAGCGTAGGGACGGATTACAATGAGCAGTTCTTC
TRBD1,TRBV28,-,TRBJ2-6,CASSWTGAPSGANVLTF,TGTGCCAGCAGTTGGACAGGGGCCCCCTCTGGGGCCAACGTCCTGACTTTC
TRBD1,TRBV12-3/TRBV12-4,-,TRBJ1-2,CASSTLVTGFNYGYTF,TGTGCCAGCAGTACTTTGGTGACAGGGTTTAACTATGGCTACACCTTC
TRBD2,TRBV5-1,-,TRBJ2-7,CASSFGAGYYEQYF,TGCGCCAGCAGCTTCGGAGCGGGATACTACGAGCAGTACTTC
-,TRBV20-1,few,TRBJ1-5,CSARSLGNQPQHF,TGCAGTGCTAGAAGCTTGGGTAATCAGCCCCAGCATTTT
TRBD1,TRBV20-1,-,TRBJ1-1,CLLKAGGPNTEAFF,TGCCTCCTAAAGGCAGGGGGCCCGAACACTGAAGCTTTCTTT
-,TRBV15,-,TRBJ2-7,CATSKSGTTYEQYF,TGTGCCACCAGCAAGTCCGGGACAACCTACGAGCAGTACTTC
-,TRBV6-1,-,TRBJ1-1,CATPEMNTEAFF,TGTGCCACTCCAGAGATGAACACTGAAGCTTTCTTT
-,TRBV10-3,-,TRBJ1-1,CATSLQGNTEAFF,TGTGCCACCTCCTTACAGGGGAACACTGAAGCTTTCTTT
TRBD1,TRBV12-3/TRBV12-4,-,TRBJ2-7,CASSKQGARVFEQYF,TGTGCCAGCAGTAAACAGGGGGCGCGAGTATTCGAGCAGTACTTC
TRBD2,TRBV12-3/TRBV12-4,few,TRBJ2-7,CASSPEPGLGPYEQYF,TGTGCCAGCAGTCCAGAACCGGGACTAGGGCCCTACGAGCAGTACTTC
TRBD2,TRBV7-8,-,TRBJ2-3,CASSRAGVLTDTQYF,TGTGCCAGCAGCCGAGCGGGAGTTCTTACAGATACGCAGTATTTT
-,TRBV4-1,-,TRBJ2-5,CASSQDPGNEQYF,TGCGCCAGCAGCCAAGATCCGGGTAATGAGCAGTACTTC
-,TRBV13,-,TRBJ2-7,CASSLAEIGNYEQYF,TGTGCCAGCAGCTTAGCGGAGATTGGTAACTACGAGCAGTACTTC
-,TRBV5-1,many,TRBJ2-1,CASSRVSGLNNEQFF,TGCGCCAGCAGCCGGGTGTCGGGACTGAACAATGAGCAGTTCTTC
TRBD1,TRBV6-2/TRBV6-3,few,TRBJ2-5,CASSYGPGQGIQETQYF,TGTGCCAGCAGTTACGGCCCAGGACAGGGGATCCAAGAGACCCAGTACTTC
-,TRBV13,-,TRBJ2-7,CASSRKGPYNEQYF,TGTGCCAGCAGCCGTAAGGGCCCCTACAATGAGCAGTACTTC
TRBD1,TRBV19,few,TRBJ2-7,CASSIVGTGGYEQYF,TGTGCCAGTAGTATAGTGGGGACAGGAGGCTACGAGCAGTACTTC
-,TRBV13,-,TRBJ1-1,CANSLGTNTEAFF,TGTGCCAACAGCTTAGGGACGAACACTGAAGCTTTCTTT
-,TRBV7-2,-,TRBJ1-6,CASSPRYNSPLHF,TGTGCCAGCAGCCCCCGCTATAATTCACCCCTCCACTTT
TRBD1,TRBV12-3/TRBV12-4,-,TRBJ2-5,CASRGTGIQETQYF,TGTGCCAGCAGGGGGACAGGCATACAAGAGACCCAGTACTTC
TRBD2,TRBV7-2,few,TRBJ2-5,CASSPGLAGGQTQYF,TGTGCCAGCAGCCCGGGACTAGCGGGGGGACAGACCCAGTACTTC
-,TRBV11-2,few,TRBJ2-7,CASSLVRGAAYEQYF,TGTGCCAGCAGCTTAGTGCGGGGCGCTGCCTACGAGCAGTACTTC
TRBD2,TRBV25-1,-,TRBJ2-5,CASSEMVASGGQETQYF,TGTGCCAGCAGTGAAATGGTTGCTAGCGGGGGTCAAGAGACCCAGTACTTC
-,TRBV10-3,-,TRBJ1-5,CAISGGSGAQPQHF,TGTGCCATCAGCGGAGGATCTGGGGCGCAGCCCCAGCATTTT
TRBD1,TRBV3-1,-,TRBJ1-5,CASSQTQGGNQPQHF,TGTGCCAGCAGCCAAACCCAGGGGGGGAATCAGCCCCAGCATTTT
-,TRBV12-3/TRBV12-4,-,TRBJ1-1,CASRARGTGNTEAFF,TGTGCCAGCAGGGCTAGGGGGACGGGAAACACTGAAGCTTTCTTT
-,TRBV20-1,-,TRBJ1-6,CSATQGGSNSPLHF,TGCAGTGCTACCCAAGGGGGTTCTAATTCACCCCTCCACTTT
TRBD1,TRBV10-3,-,TRBJ1-1,CAIQGERNTEAFF,TGTGCCATACAGGGGGAGAGGAACACTGAAGCTTTCTTT
TRBD2,TRBV20-1,-,TRBJ2-7,CSAPSPLAGGRNEQYF,TGCAGTGCCCCCTCCCCTCTAGCGGGAGGGCGTAACGAGCAGTACTTC
TRBD1,TRBV12-3/TRBV12-4,few,TRBJ1-4,CASSPPTGEKLFF,TGTGCCAGCAGTCCCCCGACAGGGGAAAAACTGTTTTTT
-,TRBV3-1,few,TRBJ2-1,CASSQVAPEQFF,TGTGCCAGCAGCCAAGTAGCACCTGAGCAGTTCTTC
-,TRBV4-1,-,TRBJ2-3,CASSQVGGPDTQYF,TGCGCCAGCAGCCAAGTGGGAGGCCCAGATACGCAGTATTTT
-,TRBV3-1,-,TRBJ2-3,CASSQGSWTRTDTQYF,TGTGCCAGCAGCCAAGGCTCTTGGACTCGCACAGATACGCAGTATTTT
TRBD1,TRBV28,-,TRBJ2-7,CASSRPGQGNYEQYF,TGTGCCAGCAGTCGACCCGGACAGGGAAACTACGAGCAGTACTTC
-,TRBV3-1,-,TRBJ1-3,CASSFQGRVGNTIYF,TGTGCCAGCAGCTTCCAGGGACGGGTTGGAAACACCATATATTTT
TRBD2,TRBV13,-,TRBJ2-2,CASSLRLAHHGDTGELFF,TGTGCCAGCAGCCTCAGACTAGCGCACCACGGGGACACCGGGGAGCTGTTTTTT
-,TRBV12-5,-,TRBJ1-1,CASGSGAGTEAFF,TGTGCTAGTGGTTCGGGGGCTGGCACTGAAGCTTTCTTT
-,TRBV4-2,few,TRBJ1-1,CASSQDPTGNTEAFF,TGTGCCAGCAGCCAAGATCCGACAGGGAACACTGAAGCTTTCTTT
-,TRBV20-1,-,TRBJ2-3,CSARAPARADTQYF,TGCAGTGCTAGAGCGCCAGCCCGCGCAGATACGCAGTATTTT
TRBD1,TRBV29-1,-,TRBJ1-4,CSVRRQGTNEKLFF,TGCAGCGTCCGAAGACAGGGAACTAATGAAAAACTGTTTTTT